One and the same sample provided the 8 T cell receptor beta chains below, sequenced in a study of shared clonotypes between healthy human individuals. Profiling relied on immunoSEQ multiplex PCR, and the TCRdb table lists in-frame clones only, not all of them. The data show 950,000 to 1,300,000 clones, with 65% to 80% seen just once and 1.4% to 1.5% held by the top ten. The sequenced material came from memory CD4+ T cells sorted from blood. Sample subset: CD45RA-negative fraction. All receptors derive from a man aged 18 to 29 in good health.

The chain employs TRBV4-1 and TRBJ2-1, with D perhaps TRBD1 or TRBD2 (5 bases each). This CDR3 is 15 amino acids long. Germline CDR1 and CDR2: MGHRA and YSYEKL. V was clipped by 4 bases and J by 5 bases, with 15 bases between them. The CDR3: CASSPRQRTDNEQFF. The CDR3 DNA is TGCGCCAGCAGCCCCCGACAGCGGACGGACAATGAGCAGTTCTTC.

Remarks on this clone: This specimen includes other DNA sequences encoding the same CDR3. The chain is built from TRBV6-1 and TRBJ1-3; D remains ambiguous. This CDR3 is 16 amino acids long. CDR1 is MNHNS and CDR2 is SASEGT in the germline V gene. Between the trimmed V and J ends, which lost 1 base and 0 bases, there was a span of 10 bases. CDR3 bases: TGTGCCAGCAGTGAAGTGCAGTCGTCCTCTGGAAACACCATATATTTT. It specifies CASSEVQSSSGNTIYF.

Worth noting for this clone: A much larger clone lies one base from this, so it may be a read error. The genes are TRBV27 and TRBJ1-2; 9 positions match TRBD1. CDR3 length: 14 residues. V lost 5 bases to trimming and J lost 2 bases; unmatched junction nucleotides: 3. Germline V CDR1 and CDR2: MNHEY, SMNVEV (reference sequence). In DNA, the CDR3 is TGTGCCAGCAGTCTCGGGACAGGGAACTATGGCTACACCTTC. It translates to CASSLGTGNYGYTF.

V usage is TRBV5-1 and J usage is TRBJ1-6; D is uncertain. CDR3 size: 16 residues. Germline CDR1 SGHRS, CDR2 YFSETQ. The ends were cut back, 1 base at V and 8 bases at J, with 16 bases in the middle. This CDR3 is CASSLLRAQKDSPLHF. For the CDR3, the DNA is TGCGCCAGCAGCTTGCTCCGGGCCCAGAAGGATTCACCCCTCCACTTT. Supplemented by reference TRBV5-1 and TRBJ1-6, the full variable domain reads KAGVTQTPRYLIKTRGQQVTLSCSPISGHRSVSWYQQTPGQGLQFLFEYFSETQRNKGNFPGRFSGRQFSNSRSEMNVSTLELGDSALYLCASSLLRAQKDSPLHFGNGTRLTVT.

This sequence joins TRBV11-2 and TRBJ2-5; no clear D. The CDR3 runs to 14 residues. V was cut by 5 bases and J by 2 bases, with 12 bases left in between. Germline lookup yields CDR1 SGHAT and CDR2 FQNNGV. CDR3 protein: CASSPPGQQETQYF. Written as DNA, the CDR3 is TGTGCCAGCAGCCCGCCCGGCCAACAAGAGACCCAGTACTTC.

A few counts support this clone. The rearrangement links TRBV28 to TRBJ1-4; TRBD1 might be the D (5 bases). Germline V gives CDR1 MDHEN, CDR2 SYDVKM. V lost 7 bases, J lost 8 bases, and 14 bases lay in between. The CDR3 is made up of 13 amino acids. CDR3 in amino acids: CASTLGGDEKLFF. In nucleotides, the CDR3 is TGTGCCAGCACTTTGGGGGGGGACGAAAAACTGTTTTTT.

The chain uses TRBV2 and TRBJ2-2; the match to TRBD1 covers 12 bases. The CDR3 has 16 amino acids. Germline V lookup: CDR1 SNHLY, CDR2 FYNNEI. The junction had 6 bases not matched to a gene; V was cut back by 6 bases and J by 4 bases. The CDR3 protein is CASRRDRGQGTGELFF. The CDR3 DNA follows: TGTGCCAGCAGACGGGACAGGGGGCAAGGCACCGGGGAGCTGTTTTTT.

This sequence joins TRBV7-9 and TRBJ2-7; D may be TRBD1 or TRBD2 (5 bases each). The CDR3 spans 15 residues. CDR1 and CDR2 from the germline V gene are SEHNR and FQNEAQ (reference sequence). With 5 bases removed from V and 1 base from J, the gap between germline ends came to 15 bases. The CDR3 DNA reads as TGTGCCAGCAGCGGATACGGGACGCCTTCCTACGAGCAGTACTTC. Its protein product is CASSGYGTPSYEQYF.